Described below is a single T cell receptor (beta chain) sequence and its context. Recovered Cohort 3 donors showed two negative PCRs, clearance, or symptom resolution. The CDR3 consists of 16 residues. With V trimmed by 4 bases and J by 0 bases, 7 bases remained unmatched. Per germline, CDR1 SGHDT and CDR2 YYEEEE. The data originate from a study of blood T cell repertoires in COVID-19. For the study at large: Whether acute or convalescent, the COVID-19 samples came from the United States, Italy and Spain.

Libraries were prepared by immunoSEQ multiplex PCR; TCRdb keeps only in-frame clonotypes and omits some of them. The sample lists 150,000 to 200,000 clones, around 82% seen once, with 7% to 9% in the top ten. V gene TRBV5-6 combines with J gene TRBJ1-3; 7 bases align to TRBD1. The TCR sequence derives from a man between 40 and 49 years old who had recovered from COVID-19. The specimen was PBMCs or T cells enriched from blood (not recorded which). The CDR3 region has the DNA TGTGCCAGCAGCATAGGACAGGTCTTCTCTGGAAACACCATATATTTT. This codes for CASSIGQVFSGNTIYF.